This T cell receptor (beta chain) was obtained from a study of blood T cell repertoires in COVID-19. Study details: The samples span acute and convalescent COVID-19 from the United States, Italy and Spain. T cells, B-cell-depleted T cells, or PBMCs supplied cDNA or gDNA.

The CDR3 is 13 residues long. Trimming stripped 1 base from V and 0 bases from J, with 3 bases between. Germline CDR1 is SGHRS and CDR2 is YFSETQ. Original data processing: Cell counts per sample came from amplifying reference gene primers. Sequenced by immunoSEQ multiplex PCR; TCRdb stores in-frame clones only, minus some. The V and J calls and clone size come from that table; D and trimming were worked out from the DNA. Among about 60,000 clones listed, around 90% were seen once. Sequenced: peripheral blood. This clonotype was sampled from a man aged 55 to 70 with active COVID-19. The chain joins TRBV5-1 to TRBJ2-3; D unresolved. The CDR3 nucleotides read TGCGCCAGCAGCTTGCCAAGCACAGATACGCAGTATTTT. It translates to CASSLPSTDTQYF. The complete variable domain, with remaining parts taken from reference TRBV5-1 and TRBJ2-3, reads KAGVTQTPRYLIKTRGQQVTLSCSPISGHRSVSWYQQTPGQGLQFLFEYFSETQRNKGNFPGRFSGRQFSNSRSEMNVSTLELGDSALYLCASSLPSTDTQYFGPGTRLTVL.